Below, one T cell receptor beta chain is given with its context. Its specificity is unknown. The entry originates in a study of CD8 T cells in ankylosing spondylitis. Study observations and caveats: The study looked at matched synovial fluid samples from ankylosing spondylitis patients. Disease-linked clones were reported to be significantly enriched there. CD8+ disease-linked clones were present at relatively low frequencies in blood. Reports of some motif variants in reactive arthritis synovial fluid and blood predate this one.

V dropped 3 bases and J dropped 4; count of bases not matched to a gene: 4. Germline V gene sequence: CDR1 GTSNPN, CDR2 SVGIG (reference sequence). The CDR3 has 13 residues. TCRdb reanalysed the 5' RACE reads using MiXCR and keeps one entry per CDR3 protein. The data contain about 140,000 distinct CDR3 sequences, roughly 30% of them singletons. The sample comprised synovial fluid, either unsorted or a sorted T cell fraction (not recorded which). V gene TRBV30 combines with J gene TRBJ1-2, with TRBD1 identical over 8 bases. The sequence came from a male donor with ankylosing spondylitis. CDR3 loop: CAWRPTGAYGYTF. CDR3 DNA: TGTGCCTGGAGGCCGACAGGGGCCTATGGCTACACCTTC. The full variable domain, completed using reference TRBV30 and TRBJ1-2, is SQTIHQWPATLVQPVGSPLSLECTVEGTSNPNLYWYRQAAGRGLQLLFYSVGIGQISSEVPQNLSASRPQDRQFILSSKKLLLSDSGFYLCAWRPTGAYGYTFGSGTRLTVV.